These 14 T cell receptor beta chains were all obtained from the same sample, sequenced in a study of CD8+ T cells in alopecia areata. Investigators isolated RNA and reverse transcribed it into cDNA to act as the sequencing template. Produced via immunoSEQ multiplex PCR; TCRdb's table is partial and in-frame only. In the table there are some 220,000 clones, about 50% of which are singletons. Treatment: oral pan-JAK inhibitor, 5-10 mg twice daily. This material consisted of CD4+ T cells sorted from blood, taken at week 4, from a patient treated with tofacitinib. The receptors were gathered from a human donor with alopecia areata.

This clone was observed a single time. The rearrangement joins TRBV9 to TRBJ1-2; the match to TRBD1 covers 8 bases. Germline values: CDR1 SGDLS, CDR2 YYNGEE. The CDR3 extends over 14 amino acids. J gave up 5 bases and V 3 bases, and 6 bases lay outside the gene matches. The CDR3 here is CASSAGQGPYGYTF. The DNA for the CDR3 is TGTGCCAGCAGCGCCGGACAGGGCCCGTATGGCTACACCTTC.

This chain uses TRBV27 with TRBJ1-6; D not certain. Per germline, CDR1 MNHEY and CDR2 SMNVEV (reference sequence). The CDR3 loop spans 12 amino acids. V lost 3 bases and J lost 7, with 4 bases in between. The CDR3 nucleotides read TGTGCCAGCAGTTTTCCGAATTCACCCCTCCACTTT. Its protein product is CASSFPNSPLHF.

The table lists this clone with a few counts. The chain links TRBV25-1 to TRBJ1-2, with D tentatively TRBD1 (5 bases). CDR1 MGHDK and CDR2 SYGVNS come from the germline V gene. Between the trimmed V and J ends, which lost 0 bases and 3 bases, there was a span of 11 bases. The CDR3 sequence is 15 residues long. CDR3 in amino acids: CASSEYQGRDYGYTF. The CDR3 region has the DNA TGTGCCAGCAGTGAATACCAGGGCAGGGACTATGGCTACACCTTC.

The V call is TRBV9, the J call TRBJ1-1; possibly TRBD1 for D (5 bases). The V gene's germline CDR1 is SGDLS and CDR2 YYNGEE. CDR3 length equals 11 residues. V shed 5 bases and J shed 8 bases, with 10 bases lying between them. CDR3 loop: CASRGGAEAFF. The CDR3 DNA follows: TGTGCCAGCAGGGGTGGGGCAGAAGCTTTCTTT.

The chain is built from TRBV13 and TRBJ1-1; D remains unclear. CDR1 and CDR2 (germline): PRHDT, FYEKMQ (reference sequence). Between the trimmed V and J ends, which lost 2 bases and 6 bases, there was a span of 7 bases. The CDR3 consists of 12 residues. The DNA of the CDR3 is TGTGCCAGCAGCTTATTTACAGCTGAAGCTTTCTTT. This translates into CASSLFTAEAFF.

This clone was counted between two and nine times. The CDR3 loop is CSATLGRGNTEAFF. The CDR3 DNA is TGCAGCGCCACCCTGGGAAGGGGGAACACTGAAGCTTTCTTT. The chain carries TRBV29-1 and TRBJ1-1; tentatively, D is TRBD1 (5 bases). Trimming left V 7 bases short and J 1 base short, with 16 bases between. The CDR3 covers 14 residues. Germline CDR1 is SQVTM and CDR2 is ANQGSEA.

This clone is a singleton in its sample. This sequence joins TRBV5-1 and TRBJ2-1; D is ambiguous. Trimming shortened V by 4 bases and J by 2 bases, and 16 bases separated the two germline ends. Germline CDR1 SGHRS, CDR2 YFSETQ. This CDR3 has 16 residues. The CDR3 nucleotides are TGCGCCAGCAGCCACGGCGAGGCCGGGCCCTACAATGAGCAGTTCTTC. Its translation: CASSHGEAGPYNEQFF.

This clone was recorded a few times. This chain connects TRBV25-1 to TRBJ1-1; D call uncertain. The germline CDR1 and CDR2 sequences are MGHDK and SYGVNS. The CDR3 is 8 amino acids. Deletions cut 5 bases from V and 9 bases from J, with 1 base between. CDR3 region: CASSQAFF. The DNA for the CDR3 is TGTGCCAGCAGTCAAGCTTTCTTT.

The chain recombines TRBV9 with TRBJ2-2, with 9 bases fitting TRBD2. V was clipped by 2 bases and J by 7 bases; unmatched bases: 9. CDR3 length: 16 amino acids. Germline V gene lookup returns CDR1 SGDLS and CDR2 YYNGEE. The CDR3 DNA sequence: TGTGCCAGCAGCGTGGGGACTAGCCCTCGGGACGGGGAGCTGTTTTTT. Amino acid sequence: CASSVGTSPRDGELFF.

The gene calls are TRBV29-1 and TRBJ1-2; D is ambiguous. The CDR3 extends over 13 amino acids. From germline, CDR1 is SQVTM and CDR2 ANQGSEA. V was pared by 3 bases and J by 5 bases, with 13 bases between. Here the CDR3 DNA reads TGCAGCGTTGAGCCGGCAGGAGGTTATGGCTACACCTTC. It yields the protein CSVEPAGGYGYTF.

This clone has more than one count but fewer than ten. The chain is built from TRBV5-1 and TRBJ2-1; D perhaps matches TRBD2 (6 bases). V was clipped by 6 bases and J by 5 bases, with 18 bases between them. The CDR3 covers 15 residues. In germline, CDR1 is SGHRS, CDR2 YFSETQ. The CDR3 reads CASTPSGTPNNEQFF. In DNA form, the CDR3 reads TGCGCCAGCACCCCCTCCGGGACTCCTAACAATGAGCAGTTCTTC.

The chain uses TRBV4-3 and TRBJ1-1; a possible D gene is TRBD1 (5 bases). Trimming shortened V by 0 bases and J by 4 bases, and 12 bases separated the two germline ends. Germline loops: CDR1 LGHNA, CDR2 YSLEER. There are 15 residues in the CDR3. The CDR3 loop reads CASSQEAGSVTEAFF. The DNA for the CDR3 is TGCGCCAGCAGCCAAGAGGCAGGGTCGGTCACTGAAGCTTTCTTT.

The table lists this clone with a count of one. The chain recombines TRBV30 with TRBJ1-1; no firm D call. V was clipped by 0 bases and J by 4 bases, with 12 bases between them. The germline gives CDR1 GTSNPN, CDR2 SVGIG (reference sequence). The CDR3 runs to 14 residues. The CDR3 here is CAWSVGYRFTEAFF. The CDR3 DNA sequence: TGTGCCTGGAGTGTAGGATACCGTTTCACTGAAGCTTTCTTT.

J is TRBJ2-7 and V is TRBV15; possibly TRBD2 for D (5 bases). Trimming left V 0 bases short and J 6 bases short, with 30 bases between. The CDR3 has 20 residues. The germline V gene has CDR1 LNHNV and CDR2 YYDKDF (reference sequence). This chain's CDR3 is CATSRDWTEEPTYAELEQYF. CDR3 nucleotide sequence: TGTGCCACCAGCAGAGATTGGACTGAAGAACCCACCTACGCGGAGCTCGAGCAGTACTTC.